The clone carrying this T cell receptor beta chain showed up many times. The sample belongs to a study of T cells after yellow fever vaccination. TCRdb redid the calling of the 5' RACE reads with MiXCR, one entry per CDR3 protein. Found here are around 310,000 distinct CDR3 sequences, 3.5% to 4.5% of them singletons; the top ten hold approximately 19%. V was clipped by 5 bases and J by 12 bases; unmatched bases: 8. There are 12 residues in the CDR3. This chain links TRBV12-3 or TRBV12-4 with TRBJ2-5; 8 bases are a match to TRBD2. This TCR derives from a man younger than 30 who received the YFV17D yellow fever vaccine. The source was PBMCs, collected 15 days after the yellow fever booster vaccination. The CDR3 loop reads CASSTGLAAEYF. CDR3 bases: TGTGCCAGCAGTACAGGACTAGCCGCTGAGTACTTC.